This TCR beta chain was sequenced for a study of T-cell memory formation after mild COVID-19. Whole-study results and caveats: Memory cells collected pre-infection included some clones that later responded, suggesting cross-reactive memory joined.

Regarding this clonotype: Its antigen is unknown.

TCRdb redid the calling of the 5' RACE reads with MiXCR, one entry per CDR3 protein. Among roughly 160,000 distinct CDR3 sequences, around 13% were seen once, and the ten largest hold more than 3%. Germline V CDR1 and CDR2: SGHAT, FQNNGV. The CDR3 consists of 16 residues. The V gene lost 4 bases and the J gene lost 1 base, with 15 bases spanning the gap. The genes are TRBV11-2 and TRBJ2-3; D is possibly TRBD1 or TRBD2 (5 bases each). This sequence was found in a man between 18 and 29 years old who had mild COVID-19 (a few samples of this study predate the infection). Cell type and time point are not known. The sequenced material came from PBMCs or a T cell subset sorted from them (not recorded which). CDR3 in DNA: TGTGCCAGCAGCTGGGACCGTCTCCGGGGCACAGATACGCAGTATTTT. Encoded protein: CASSWDRLRGTDTQYF.